Shown below are 9 T cell receptor beta chains from a single sample sequenced in a study of PD-L1 blockade in urothelial cancer. TCRdb's copy holds only in-frame clones and misses some; the assay was immunoSEQ multiplex PCR. The sample gives tens of thousands of clones, 85% to 90% of which show up once; around 11% is in the top ten. Sample time point: peripheral blood 6 weeks after treatment start. The specimen was PBMCs, collected around atezolizumab (anti-PD-L1) treatment. These receptors came from a man aged 60-69 years with urothelial cancer.

This rearrangement joins TRBV19 to TRBJ1-5; TRBD1 is a possible D gene (5 bases). In germline, CDR1 is LNHDA, CDR2 SQIVND (reference sequence). V was shortened by 5 bases and J by 5 bases, with 16 bases between the two germline ends. The CDR3 is 15 amino acids. In DNA form, the CDR3 reads TGTGCCAGTAGTTCAGGCGGAGGGGTTGATCAGCCCCAGCATTTT. It is translated as CASSSGGGVDQPQHF.

The rearrangement joins TRBV5-4 to TRBJ1-1; D is unresolved. This CDR3 region has 14 residues. The V and J ends lost 0 bases and 0 bases respectively, with 6 bases between them. Germline V gene sequence: CDR1 SGHNT, CDR2 YYREEE (reference sequence). The chain's CDR3 is CASSLEPLNTEAFF. The CDR3 bases are TGTGCCAGCAGCTTGGAGCCTCTGAACACTGAAGCTTTCTTT.

This clone was recorded once. The gene calls are TRBV27 and TRBJ2-3; 8 nucleotides line up with TRBD2. Germline V lookup: CDR1 MNHEY, CDR2 SMNVEV (reference sequence). Unmatched junction bases numbered 8, after V lost 4 bases and J lost 2 bases. The CDR3 contains 16 residues. This CDR3 reads CASSSSGTRYTDTQYF. The DNA of the CDR3 is TGTGCCAGCAGTTCTTCCGGGACTAGATACACAGATACGCAGTATTTT.

The chain carries TRBV27 and TRBJ1-1; perhaps TRBD1 as D (5 bases). Germline loops: CDR1 MNHEY, CDR2 SMNVEV (reference sequence). Trimming removed 5 bases from V and 0 bases from J, with 10 bases in between. The CDR3 is 14 residues long. CDR3 in DNA: TGTGCCAGCAGTCGACAGTTCATGAACACTGAAGCTTTCTTT. It specifies CASSRQFMNTEAFF.

The V and J genes are TRBV6-1 and TRBJ2-3; maybe TRBD2 (6 bases). Germline V CDR1 and CDR2: MNHNS, SASEGT. Trimming pared 3 bases from V and 3 bases from J, leaving 13 bases between. There are 15 residues in the CDR3. The CDR3 sequence is CASSDLPGLTDTQYF. In DNA form, the CDR3 reads TGTGCCAGCAGTGATTTACCGGGACTGACAGATACGCAGTATTTT.

The chain carries TRBV15 and TRBJ2-7; tentative D call: TRBD1 (6 bases). Germline CDR1 reads LNHNV; CDR2 reads YYDKDF (reference sequence). V lost 1 base to trimming and J lost 4 bases, with 23 bases between them. The CDR3 spans 18 residues. This CDR3 is CATSRGGGHSRVLYEQYF. The CDR3 nucleotides read TGTGCCACCAGCAGAGGAGGGGGTCACTCCCGCGTCTTGTACGAGCAGTACTTC.

The chain is built from TRBV9 and TRBJ2-1; TRBD1 matches 7 bases. J was trimmed by 2 bases and V by 0 bases; bases with no gene match: 2. The CDR3 sequence is 15 residues long. The V gene's germline CDR1 is SGDLS and CDR2 YYNGEE. DNA for the CDR3: TGTGCCAGCAGCGTAGGGGACAGTACCTACAATGAGCAGTTCTTC. Protein product: CASSVGDSTYNEQFF.

The chain combines TRBV30 with TRBJ2-7; a weak D match, TRBD2 (6 bases). From germline, CDR1 is GTSNPN and CDR2 SVGIG (reference sequence). The V and J ends lost 4 bases and 4 bases respectively, with 8 bases between them. The CDR3 loop spans 11 amino acids. The DNA of the CDR3 is TGTGCCTGGAAAGCGGGTTACGAGCAGTACTTC. Its protein product is CAWKAGYEQYF.

The rearrangement links TRBV15 to TRBJ1-5; D is unresolved. The CDR3 has 14 residues. Germline CDR1 LNHNV, CDR2 YYDKDF (reference sequence). V was cut by 3 bases and J by 4 bases, with 10 bases left in between. The CDR3 protein is CATSSEQRNQPQHF. CDR3 nucleotides: TGTGCCACCAGCAGTGAACAGAGAAATCAGCCCCAGCATTTT.